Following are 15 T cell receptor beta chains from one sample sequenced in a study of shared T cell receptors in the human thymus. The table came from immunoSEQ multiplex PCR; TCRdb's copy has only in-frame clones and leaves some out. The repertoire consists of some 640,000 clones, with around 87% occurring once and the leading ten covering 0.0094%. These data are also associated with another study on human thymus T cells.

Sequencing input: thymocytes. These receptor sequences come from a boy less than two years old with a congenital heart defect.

The chain's CDR3 is CASSFMGRGTQYF. The CDR3 nucleotides are TGTGCCAGCAGTTTTATGGGAAGGGGGACCCAGTACTTC. The chain couples TRBV28 to TRBJ2-5; possible D gene TRBD1, 5 bases. This CDR3 has 13 residues. In germline, CDR1 is MDHEN, CDR2 SYDVKM. V lost 3 bases and J 7 bases, leaving 12 bases between the germline ends.

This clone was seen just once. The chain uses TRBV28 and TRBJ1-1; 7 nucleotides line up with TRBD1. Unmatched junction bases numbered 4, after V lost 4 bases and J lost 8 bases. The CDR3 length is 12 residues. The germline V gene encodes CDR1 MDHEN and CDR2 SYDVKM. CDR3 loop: CASSSPDREAFF. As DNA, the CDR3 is TGTGCCAGCAGTTCCCCGGACAGGGAAGCTTTCTTT.

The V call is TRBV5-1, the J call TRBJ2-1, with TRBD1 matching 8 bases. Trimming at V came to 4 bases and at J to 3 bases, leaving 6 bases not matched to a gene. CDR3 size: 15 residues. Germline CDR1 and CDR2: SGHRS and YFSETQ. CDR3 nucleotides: TGCGCCAGCAGCCGGGGACAGGAGGGCTACAATGAGCAGTTCTTC. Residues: CASSRGQEGYNEQFF.

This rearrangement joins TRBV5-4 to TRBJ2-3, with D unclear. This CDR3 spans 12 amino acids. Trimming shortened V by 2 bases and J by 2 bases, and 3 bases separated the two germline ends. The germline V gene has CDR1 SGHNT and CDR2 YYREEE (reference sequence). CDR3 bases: TGTGCCAGCAGCTTTAACACAGATACGCAGTATTTT. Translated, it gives CASSFNTDTQYF.

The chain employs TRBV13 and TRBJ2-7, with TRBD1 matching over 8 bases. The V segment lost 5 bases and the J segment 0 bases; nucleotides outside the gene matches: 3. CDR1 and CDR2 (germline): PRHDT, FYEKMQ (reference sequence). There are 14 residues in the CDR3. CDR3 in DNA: TGTGCCAGCAGCAGTACAGGGGGCTCCTACGAGCAGTACTTC. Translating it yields CASSSTGGSYEQYF. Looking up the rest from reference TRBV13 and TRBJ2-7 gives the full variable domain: AAGVIQSPRHLIKEKRETATLKCYPIPRHDTVYWYQQGPGQDPQFLISFYEKMQSDKGSIPDRFSAQQFSDYHSELNMSSLELGDSALYFCASSSTGGSYEQYFGPGTRLTVT.

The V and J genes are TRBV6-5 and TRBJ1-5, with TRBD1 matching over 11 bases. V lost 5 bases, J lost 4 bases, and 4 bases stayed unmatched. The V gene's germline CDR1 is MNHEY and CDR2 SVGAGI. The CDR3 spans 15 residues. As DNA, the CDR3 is TGTGCCAGCAGTAGGACAGGGGGCGGGAATCAGCCCCAGCATTTT. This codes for CASSRTGGGNQPQHF.

CDR3 amino acids: CASSLPRTALRQETQYF. In DNA, the CDR3 is TGTGCCAGCAGTTTACCCCGGACAGCGTTAAGACAAGAGACCCAGTACTTC. The rearrangement uses TRBV27 and TRBJ2-5; D might be TRBD1 (6 bases). The germline CDR1 and CDR2 sequences are MNHEY and SMNVEV (reference sequence). V was shortened by 2 bases and J by 2 bases, with 18 bases between the two germline ends. This CDR3 is built from 17 residues.

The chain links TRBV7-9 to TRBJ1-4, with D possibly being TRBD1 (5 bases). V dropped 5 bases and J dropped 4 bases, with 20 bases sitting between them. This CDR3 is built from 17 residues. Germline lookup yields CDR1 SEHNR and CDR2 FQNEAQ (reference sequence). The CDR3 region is CASSTSLGGDGNEKLFF. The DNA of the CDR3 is TGTGCCAGCAGCACCAGCCTCGGGGGGGATGGTAATGAAAAACTGTTTTTT.

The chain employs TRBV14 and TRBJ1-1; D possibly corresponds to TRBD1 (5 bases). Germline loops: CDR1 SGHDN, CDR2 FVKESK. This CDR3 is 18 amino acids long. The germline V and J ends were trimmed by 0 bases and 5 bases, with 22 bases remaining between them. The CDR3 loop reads CASSQEGRREETNTEAFF. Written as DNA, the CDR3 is TGTGCCAGCAGCCAAGAGGGGCGTAGGGAGGAGACGAATACTGAAGCTTTCTTT.

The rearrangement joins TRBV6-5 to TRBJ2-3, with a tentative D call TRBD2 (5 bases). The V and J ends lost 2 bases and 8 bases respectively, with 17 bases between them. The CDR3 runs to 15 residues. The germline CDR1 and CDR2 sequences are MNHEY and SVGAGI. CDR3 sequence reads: CASSYRPGSRGTQYF. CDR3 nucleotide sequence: TGTGCCAGCAGTTACCGTCCTGGGAGCCGGGGTACGCAGTATTTT.

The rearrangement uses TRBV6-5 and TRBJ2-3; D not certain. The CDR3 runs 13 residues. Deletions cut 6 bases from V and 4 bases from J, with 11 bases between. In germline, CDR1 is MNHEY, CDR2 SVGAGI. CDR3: CASSPTLADTQYF. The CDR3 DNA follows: TGTGCCAGCAGCCCCACCCTAGCAGATACGCAGTATTTT.

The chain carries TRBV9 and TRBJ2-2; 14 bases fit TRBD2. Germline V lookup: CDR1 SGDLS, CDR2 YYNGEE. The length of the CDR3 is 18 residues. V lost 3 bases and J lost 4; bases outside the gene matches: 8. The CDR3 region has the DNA TGTGCCAGCAGCGCGAGACTAGCGGGGGGGCAAAGCACCGGGGAGCTGTTTTTT. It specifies CASSARLAGGQSTGELFF.

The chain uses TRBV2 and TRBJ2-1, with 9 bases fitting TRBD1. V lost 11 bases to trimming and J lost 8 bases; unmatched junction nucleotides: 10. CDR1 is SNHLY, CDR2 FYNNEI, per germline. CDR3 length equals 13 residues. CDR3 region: CADKGTGKDEQFF. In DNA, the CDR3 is TGTGCCGACAAAGGGACAGGGAAAGATGAGCAGTTCTTC.

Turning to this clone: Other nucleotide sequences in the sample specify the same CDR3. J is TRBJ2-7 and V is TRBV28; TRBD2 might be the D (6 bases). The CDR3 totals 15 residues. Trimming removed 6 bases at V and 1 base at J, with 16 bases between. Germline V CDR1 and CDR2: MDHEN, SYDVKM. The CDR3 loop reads CASSLPGVGSYEQYF. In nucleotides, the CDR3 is TGTGCCAGCAGCCTTCCGGGAGTCGGATCCTACGAGCAGTACTTC.

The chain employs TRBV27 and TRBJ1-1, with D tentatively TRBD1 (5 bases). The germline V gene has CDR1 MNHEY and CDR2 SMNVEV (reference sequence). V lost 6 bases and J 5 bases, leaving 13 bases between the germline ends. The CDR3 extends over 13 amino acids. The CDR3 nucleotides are TGTGCCAGCAGGTCCGGGGGAGGGACTGAAGCTTTCTTT. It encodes CASRSGGGTEAFF.